This paragraph covers one T cell receptor beta chain sequence. The data stem from a study of blood T cell repertoires in COVID-19. Study details: Samples representing acute and convalescent COVID-19 were sourced from the United States, Italy and Spain. T cells, B-cell-depleted T cells, or PBMCs provided the cDNA or gDNA that served as material.

In the authors' methods: Reference gene primer amplification gave nucleated cell count estimates. The protocol was immunoSEQ multiplex PCR, while the TCRdb copy is restricted to in-frame clones and leaves out a portion. V and J calls plus clone size are reproduced from that table; the DNA served to infer D and trimming. The sample shows nearly 350,000 clones, over 70% of them seen only once. The Seattle patients, enrolled during active infection, were followed longitudinally. V was trimmed by 6 bases and J by 5 bases, leaving 11 bases between them. Germline CDR1 reads MNHNS; CDR2 reads SASEGT. The CDR3 sequence is 14 residues long.

Sequencing input: peripheral blood. The rearrangement joins TRBV6-1 to TRBJ1-6, with a possible D match to TRBD1 (5 bases). The TCR sequence derives from a woman aged 45-65 years with COVID-19, enrolled during active disease. CDR3 in amino acids: CASRAGTNNSPLHF. CDR3 sequence (DNA): TGTGCCAGCAGAGCCGGGACTAATAATTCACCCCTCCACTTT.